This TCR beta chain was captured in a study of cytomegalovirus exposure and HLA in healthy donors. Trimming removed 1 base from V and 3 bases from J, with 15 bases in between. The CDR3 consists of 16 residues. In germline, CDR1 is LNHNV, CDR2 YYDKDF (reference sequence). Amplification used 60 Vbeta primers and 13 Jbeta primers. Only in-frame clones appear in the TCRdb table, and some are missing; sequencing was by immunoSEQ multiplex PCR. The repertoire holds about 130,000 clones, with roughly 70% as singletons. Study results and caveats: TCR beta V- and J-gene trimming was later associated with a missense DCLRE1C variant.

Worth noting for this clone: Its cognate antigen is unknown.

This chain joins TRBV15 and TRBJ2-5; weak D call: TRBD1 (6 bases). The source material was PBMCs. This receptor was identified in a man between 18 and 35 years old in good health and CMV-seropositive. The CDR3 DNA follows: TGTGCCACCAGCAGAGCAACAGGGCCGGTAGAAGAGACCCAGTACTTC. Translating it yields CATSRATGPVEETQYF.